This T cell receptor (beta chain) appears in the sequencing data of a study of T cell responses to AZD1222 COVID-19 vaccine. Overall study results and limits: Receipt of two AZD1222 doses was followed by a rise in Spike-specific TCR breadth and depth.

With regard to this clone: Antigen unknown.

Sequenced by immunoSEQ multiplex PCR; TCRdb stores in-frame clones only, minus some. The table shows tens of thousands of clones, with approximately 90% occurring only once. This CDR3 has 14 amino acids. The germline V and J ends were trimmed by 5 bases and 6 bases, with 16 bases remaining between them. Germline-derived CDR1 and CDR2 are SEHNR and FQNEAQ (reference sequence). This sequence was found in an adult in good health. The starting material was peripheral blood, obtained on day 0 of MenACWY control vaccination. The chain has TRBV7-9 and TRBJ1-1; possible D gene TRBD1, 6 bases. CDR3 loop: CASSVMEGVSEAFF. CDR3 in DNA: TGTGCCAGCAGCGTCATGGAGGGGGTATCTGAAGCTTTCTTT.